This note documents a single T cell receptor beta chain sequence. This sample is part of a study of blood T cell repertoires in COVID-19. The wider study: Sites across the United States, Italy and Spain contributed samples from acute and convalescent COVID-19.

Per the authors' pipeline: The assay estimated nucleated cells by amplifying reference gene primers. The repertoire was sequenced with immunoSEQ multiplex PCR; TCRdb's copy has only in-frame clones and lacks some. V, J and clone size are taken as reported in that table, and D and trimming were inferred from the DNA itself. The data show hundreds of thousands of clones, approximately 85% seen once. The germline gives CDR1 MNHEY, CDR2 SVGAGI. V gave up 9 bases and J gave up 2 bases, with 8 bases separating them. The CDR3 spans 11 residues. The chain joins TRBV6-5 to TRBJ2-7; D possibly corresponds to TRBD1 (6 bases). The source material was PBMCs or T cells enriched from blood (not recorded which). The sequence derives from a young man who had recovered from COVID-19. CDR3 DNA sequence: TGTGCCAGTCGGACAGCCTACGAGCAGTACTTC. Residues: CASRTAYEQYF.